Listed here is a single TCR beta chain. Its antigen is currently unknown. This entry comes from a study of a mutant IDH1 vaccine in newly diagnosed glioma. Some clones are missing from TCRdb's copy, which holds only in-frame ones; the method was immunoSEQ multiplex PCR. The sample lists 52,000 or so clones; approximately 82% were seen once. The sample's time point: week 5, during vaccination. With topical imiquimod, each dose of the vaccine consisted of 300 ug of mutant IDH1 20-mer peptide. The CDR3 is 14 amino acids. The V gene's germline CDR1 is MNHEY and CDR2 SVGAGI. V lost 6 bases and J 2 bases, leaving 11 bases between the germline ends.

The chain uses TRBV6-5 and TRBJ1-5, with D possibly matching TRBD1 (6 bases). This specimen consisted of PBMCs, obtained from a glioma patient whose treatment included an IDH1 peptide vaccine. The TCR originated in a woman aged 18 to 35 with glioma. Some clones in this sample may be carry-over from other donors' samples. The CDR3 DNA reads as TGTGCCAGCAGCCCCGGGGGGCGCAATCAGCCCCAGCATTTT. Translated: CASSPGGRNQPQHF.